The next 27 T cell receptor beta chains were all read from a single sample in a study of blood T cell repertoires in COVID-19. Sequencing was performed with immunoSEQ multiplex PCR; in TCRdb, only in-frame clones are kept and a portion is missing. The table has around 60,000 clones, 72% seen once; the top ten hold roughly 5%. Sequenced input: peripheral blood. The receptors stem from a woman between 65 and 79 years old with COVID-19, enrolled during active disease.

This chain uses TRBV6-5 with TRBJ1-5; D is unclear. Germline CDR1 is MNHEY and CDR2 is SVGAGI. CDR3 length: 13 residues. Trimming stripped 3 bases from V and 8 bases from J, with 11 bases between. CDR3 nucleotides: TGTGCCAGCAGTTATCTTGCGGGGAAGCCCCAGCATTTT. Protein product: CASSYLAGKPQHF.

This chain links TRBV7-3 with TRBJ2-3; a weak D match, TRBD2 (6 bases). Trimming left V 2 bases short and J 3 bases short, with 9 bases between. Germline V CDR1 and CDR2: SGHTA, FQGTGA. This CDR3 region has 14 residues. DNA of the CDR3: TGTGCCAGCAGCTTACAACGGGGGACAGATACGCAGTATTTT. Protein product: CASSLQRGTDTQYF.

This clone is categorized as medium-sized. The rearrangement links TRBV15 to TRBJ2-7, with 10 nucleotides matching TRBD2. Trimming at V came to 4 bases and at J to 5 bases, leaving 8 bases not matched to a gene. CDR3 length equals 15 residues. The germline CDR1 and CDR2 sequences are LNHNV and YYDKDF (reference sequence). CDR3 DNA sequence: TGTGCCACCAGCACCGGACTAGCGGATACCGACGAGCAGTACTTC. This gives the protein CATSTGLADTDEQYF.

The V call is TRBV19, the J call TRBJ1-5; D remains ambiguous. Trimming shortened V by 4 bases and J by 1 base, and 11 bases separated the two germline ends. CDR3 length equals 15 residues. Germline V lookup: CDR1 LNHDA, CDR2 SQIVND (reference sequence). The CDR3 nucleotides read TGTGCCAGTAGTAGACTAAGGGTGAGCAATCAGCCCCAGCATTTT. As protein: CASSRLRVSNQPQHF.

V usage is TRBV18 and J usage is TRBJ2-5; a weak D match, TRBD1 (5 bases). The germline V gene has CDR1 KGHSH and CDR2 LQKENI. This CDR3 spans 13 amino acids. Trimming stripped 5 bases from V and 2 bases from J, with 9 bases between. This CDR3 is CASSIRQQETQYF. CDR3 nucleotide sequence: TGTGCCAGCTCAATACGACAGCAAGAGACCCAGTACTTC.

The chain joins TRBV29-1 to TRBJ1-6; D possibly corresponds to TRBD1 (5 bases). Germline loops: CDR1 SQVTM, CDR2 ANQGSEA. The ends were cut back, 5 bases at V and 11 bases at J, with 13 bases in the middle. The CDR3 totals 12 residues. The chain's CDR3 is CSVRQPGAPLHF. CDR3 DNA: TGCAGCGTTCGACAGCCGGGGGCACCCCTCCACTTT.

This clone has just one count. The rearrangement uses TRBV12-3 or TRBV12-4 and TRBJ2-7; 8 bases agree with TRBD1. The trim removed 6 bases at V and 6 bases at J, leaving 4 bases unmatched. The CDR3 runs 12 residues. CDR3 sequence reads: CASSPTGAEQYV. The CDR3 bases are TGTGCCAGCAGCCCGACAGGGGCCGAGCAGTACGTC.

The gene calls are TRBV5-5 and TRBJ1-1; D is uncertain. V dropped 0 bases and J dropped 4 bases, with 10 bases sitting between them. CDR3 length: 14 amino acids. CDR1 is SGHKS and CDR2 is YYEKEE in the germline V gene (reference sequence). DNA of the CDR3: TGTGCCAGCAGCTTGGGGTTCCCGGGCACTGAAGCTTTCTTT. Amino acid sequence: CASSLGFPGTEAFF. Complete variable domain (other parts from reference TRBV5-5 and TRBJ1-1): DAGVTQSPTHLIKTRGQQVTLRCSPISGHKSVSWYQQVLGQGPQFIFQYYEKEERGRGNFPDRFSARQFPNYSSELNVNALLLGDSALYLCASSLGFPGTEAFFGQGTRLTVV.

The chain recombines TRBV6-6 with TRBJ2-7, with D perhaps TRBD1 (5 bases). V was shortened by 7 bases and J by 0 bases, with 16 bases between the two germline ends. CDR3 size: 15 residues. CDR1 and CDR2 from the germline V gene are MNHNY and SVGAGI (reference sequence). CDR3 nucleotides: TGTGCCAGCAAAAAGACAGTAATTAGCTCCTACGAGCAGTACTTC. It yields the protein CASKKTVISSYEQYF.

By frequency in the sample, this clone is medium-sized (0.01 to 0.1%). The J gene is TRBJ1-1, the V gene TRBV5-4; D unresolved. Germline V gene data show CDR1 as SGHNT and CDR2 as YYREEE (reference sequence). V lost 3 bases, J lost 0 bases, and 9 bases lay in between. The CDR3 has 14 residues. As DNA, the CDR3 is TGTGCCAGCAGCTCTGTAGGAGTGAACACTGAAGCTTTCTTT. Its translation: CASSSVGVNTEAFF.

The chain employs TRBV18 and TRBJ1-3, with TRBD1 matching over 8 bases. The CDR3 runs to 15 residues. V was clipped by 6 bases and J by 0 bases; unmatched bases: 4. CDR1 and CDR2 (germline): KGHSH, LQKENI. CDR3 protein: CASSLDRDSGNTIYF. The DNA for the CDR3 is TGTGCCAGCTCTTTGGACAGGGACTCTGGAAACACCATATATTTT.

The chain links TRBV5-1 to TRBJ2-2; TRBD2 matches 8 bases. CDR1 is SGHRS and CDR2 is YFSETQ in the germline V gene. The CDR3 covers 14 residues. Trimming took 5 bases from V and 4 from J; bases not matched to a gene: 4. The CDR3 loop is CASSWSGGTGELFF. CDR3 nucleotides: TGCGCCAGCAGTTGGAGCGGGGGCACCGGGGAGCTGTTTTTT.

There are a few counts of this clone. The chain recombines TRBV19 with TRBJ1-1; 7 nucleotides agree with TRBD1. V lost 7 bases and J lost 5; bases outside the gene matches: 10. CDR1 is LNHDA and CDR2 is SQIVND in the germline V gene (reference sequence). The CDR3 runs to 14 residues. The DNA of the CDR3 is TGTGCCAGTACTCAAGGGGGCTGGGGAACTGAAGCTTTCTTT. The encoded protein is CASTQGGWGTEAFF.

This chain links TRBV4-3 with TRBJ2-3; weak D call: TRBD2 (5 bases). The V end was cut by 1 base, the J end by 3 bases, with 11 bases between. The CDR3 loop spans 15 amino acids. In germline, CDR1 is LGHNA, CDR2 YSLEER. The CDR3 bases are TGCGCCAGCAGCCAAGGTGGGAGAGGGACAGATACGCAGTATTTT. It translates to CASSQGGRGTDTQYF.

The chain links TRBV3-1 (or the pseudogene TRBV3-2) to TRBJ2-3; 8 nucleotides match TRBD2. V lost 1 base and J lost 2; bases outside the gene matches: 17. Per the germline V gene, CDR1 is LGHDT and CDR2 is YNNKEL (reference sequence). This CDR3 has 20 amino acids. CDR3 nucleotide sequence: TGTGCCAGCAGCCAAGGTCGAGGACTAGCAACTCCCTACCCCACAGATACGCAGTATTTT. Translation gives CASSQGRGLATPYPTDTQYF.

The J gene is TRBJ2-5, the V gene TRBV7-6, with D uncertain. The ends were cut back, 5 bases at V and 2 bases at J, with 9 bases in the middle. The germline gives CDR1 SGHVS, CDR2 FNYEAQ. The CDR3 runs 13 residues. The CDR3 DNA follows: TGTGCCAGCAGCGCCAACATGCAAGAGACCCAGTACTTC. It codes for CASSANMQETQYF.

In the case of this clone: This probably arose from a read error, given a far larger clone one base away. The rearrangement joins TRBV7-9 to TRBJ1-1; a possible D gene is TRBD1 (6 bases). Germline CDR1 and CDR2: SEHNR and FQNEAQ (reference sequence). This CDR3 comprises 14 residues. V lost 4 bases and J lost 4, with 13 bases in between. The CDR3 protein is CASSWEGGGTEAFF. In DNA form, the CDR3 reads TGTGCCAGCAGCTGGGAGGGGGGGGGCACTGAAGCTTTCTTT. The variable domain in full, with the rest retrieved from reference TRBV7-9 and TRBJ1-1, is DTGVSQNPRHKITKRGQNVTFRCDPISEHNRLYWYRQTLGQGPEFLTYFQNEAQLEKSRLLSDRFSAERPKGSFSTLEIQRTEQGDSAMYLCASSWEGGGTEAFFGQGTRLTVV.

This clone was detected only a few times. This chain joins TRBV3-1 (or the pseudogene TRBV3-2) and TRBJ1-5; TRBD1 agrees at 7 bases. Trimming removed 4 bases from V and 1 base from J; junction bases left unmatched: 4. The length of the CDR3 is 15 residues. Looked up from germline, CDR1 is LGHDT and CDR2 is YNNKEL (reference sequence). The CDR3 here is CASSRFRGSNQPQHF. For the CDR3, the DNA is TGTGCCAGCAGCCGCTTCAGGGGGAGCAATCAGCCCCAGCATTTT.

The V and J genes are TRBV6-2 or TRBV6-3 and TRBJ1-5; D not resolved. The germline gives CDR1 MNHEY, CDR2 SVGEGT. V lost 2 bases to trimming and J lost 11 bases, with 13 bases between them. This CDR3 has 13 amino acids. The CDR3 reads CASSYPGDKAQHF. The CDR3 coding sequence is TGTGCCAGCAGTTACCCCGGGGATAAGGCCCAGCATTTT.

The CDR3 loop reads CASSITTGAYNEQFF. The CDR3, as DNA: TGTGCCAGCAGCATCACTACGGGAGCCTACAATGAGCAGTTCTTC. The chain combines TRBV7-2 with TRBJ2-1; D possibly corresponds to TRBD2 (6 bases). Germline CDR1 and CDR2: SGHTA and FQGNSA. The ends were cut back, 5 bases at V and 2 bases at J, with 13 bases in the middle. The CDR3 covers 15 residues.

CDR3 region: CASSRDSWGYTF. The CDR3 DNA sequence: TGTGCCAGTAGTAGGGACAGCTGGGGCTACACCTTC. The chain is built from TRBV19 and TRBJ1-2; 7 bases align to TRBD1. Germline-derived CDR1 and CDR2 are LNHDA and SQIVND (reference sequence). This CDR3 spans 12 amino acids. Trimming took 4 bases from V and 8 from J; bases not matched to a gene: 4. Based on the CDR3 plus reference TRBV19 and TRBJ1-2, the full variable domain is DGGITQSPKYLFRKEGQNVTLSCEQNLNHDAMYWYRQDPGQGLRLIYYSQIVNDFQKGDIAEGYSVSREKKESFPLTVTSAQKNPTAFYLCASSRDSWGYTFGSGTRLTVV.

The rearrangement joins TRBV18 to TRBJ2-1; 10 bases line up with TRBD2. V lost 2 bases and J lost 5; bases outside the gene matches: 3. The CDR3 sequence is 15 residues long. Germline values: CDR1 KGHSH, CDR2 LQKENI. CDR3 coding DNA: TGTGCCAGCTCACCAGGAACTAGCGGGGACAATGAGCAGTTCTTC. It translates to CASSPGTSGDNEQFF.

J is TRBJ1-4 and V is TRBV10-1, with D maybe TRBD1 (6 bases). From germline, CDR1 is WNHNN and CDR2 SYGVQD (reference sequence). V was trimmed by 8 bases and J by 7 bases, leaving 20 bases between them. This CDR3 has 15 residues. This CDR3 reads CASSQSRGQSEKLFF. DNA for the CDR3: TGCGCCAGCTCCCAATCCAGGGGACAAAGTGAAAAACTGTTTTTT.

The chain is built from TRBV7-9 and TRBJ1-6; a possible D gene is TRBD1 (5 bases). The germline gives CDR1 SEHNR, CDR2 FQNEAQ (reference sequence). Trimming cost V 6 bases and J 6 bases, with 15 bases left between them. The CDR3 length is 15 residues. The CDR3 spells CASSVQQGTNSPLHF. In DNA form, the CDR3 reads TGTGCCAGCAGTGTGCAGCAGGGAACTAATTCACCCCTCCACTTT.

The genes are TRBV6-5 and TRBJ2-7; a possible D gene is TRBD2 (6 bases). The CDR3 extends over 15 amino acids. Germline lookup yields CDR1 MNHEY and CDR2 SVGAGI. Trimming removed 6 bases from V and 7 bases from J, with 22 bases in between. CDR3 amino acids: CASSLGGGGREEQYV. The CDR3 bases are TGTGCCAGCAGCCTGGGGGGTGGTGGACGGGAAGAGCAGTACGTC.

The genes are TRBV9 and TRBJ2-5; 7 bases match TRBD1. Losses at the gene ends were 4 bases for V and 3 bases for J; bases not matched to a gene: 3. CDR1 and CDR2 (germline): SGDLS, YYNGEE. The CDR3 is 13 residues long. In nucleotides, the CDR3 is TGTGCCAGCAGCAGTGGACAGGAAGAGACCCAGTACTTC. Its protein is CASSSGQEETQYF.

In its sample, this clone ranks as medium-sized (0.01 to 0.1%). The rearrangement uses TRBV13 and TRBJ2-3; 7 bases fit TRBD1. The CDR3 extends over 15 amino acids. Germline V lookup: CDR1 PRHDT, CDR2 FYEKMQ (reference sequence). With 5 bases clipped from V and 2 bases from J, the junction kept 7 bases outside the gene matches. The CDR3 nucleotides read TGTGCCAGCAGCAGCGCGGACAGGTACACAGATACGCAGTATTTT. The encoded protein is CASSSADRYTDTQYF.